This T cell receptor beta chain was captured by sequencing in a study of blood T cell repertoires in COVID-19. Method: immunoSEQ multiplex PCR; TCRdb's copy keeps in-frame clones and lacks some. The repertoire holds some 200,000 clones, with around 94% as singletons. Trimming removed 5 bases from V and 10 bases from J, with 12 bases in between. CDR3 length: 13 residues. From germline, CDR1 is KGHSH and CDR2 LQKENI. J is TRBJ1-6 and V is TRBV18; tentative D call: TRBD1 (5 bases). The receptor was derived from a man between 25 and 39 years old with COVID-19, enrolled during active disease. Sequenced material: peripheral blood. This CDR3 is CASSAGWGSPLHF. The CDR3 DNA follows: TGTGCCAGCTCAGCGGGGTGGGGCTCACCCCTCCACTTT.